This T cell receptor beta chain was identified during a study of shared clonotypes between healthy human individuals. General observations from the study: The study's rarefaction showed incomplete sorted-subset sequencing despite large depth.

Sequencing was performed with immunoSEQ multiplex PCR; in TCRdb, only in-frame clones are kept and a portion is missing. The table lists some 360,000 clones, more than 60% of them singletons. Germline V gene sequence: CDR1 SGHAT, CDR2 FQNNGV. This CDR3 region has 14 residues. Trimming at V came to 7 bases and at J to 2 bases, leaving 5 bases not matched to a gene. This clone has ten or more counts. Its antigen remains unknown. V gene TRBV11-2 combines with J gene TRBJ2-7, with 10 positions matching TRBD2. This clonotype was obtained from a young man in good health. Sequenced material: memory CD4+ T cells sorted from blood. As for subset: CD45RA-negative fraction. The CDR3 spells CASKPLAGPYEQYF. Written as DNA, the CDR3 is TGTGCCAGCAAACCACTAGCGGGACCCTACGAGCAGTACTTC.